The rows below give T cell receptor beta chains drawn from one sample of a study of T-cell reconstitution after alpha-beta-depleted transplantation in children. Using its own MiXCR run on the PCR reads, TCRdb lists one record per CDR3 protein. The sample includes fewer than 85,000 distinct CDR3 sequences, 14% of them seen just once. The sequencing used PBMCs, mostly from graft donor cells, collected 180 days after TCRalphabeta/CD19-depleted stem cell transplant. The receptors derive from a male patient between 2 and 9 years old who had a stem cell transplant for acute lymphoblastic leukemia, so the T cells may come from the graft donor. CDR3s include the opening cysteine and the closing phenylalanine or tryptophan. Fields, in order: D gene, V gene, J gene, CDR3 protein. The D gene is left open where the match is weak.

>TRBD1|TRBV29-1|TRBJ2-4
CSVAPRTGLLAKNIQYF
>TRBD1|TRBV7-9|TRBJ1-5
CASSAGTGSTHPQHF
>-|TRBV5-5|TRBJ1-3
CASSFGTASGNTIYF
>-|TRBV9|TRBJ1-1
CASSVGSAVTLRAGNTEAFF
>-|TRBV12-3/TRBV12-4|TRBJ1-5
CASSHVLQGPGNQPQHF
>TRBD2|TRBV29-1|TRBJ2-3
CSVEDRTSGGADTQYF
>TRBD2|TRBV24-1|TRBJ2-1
CATMAAGTSGYNEQFF
>-|TRBV24-1|TRBJ2-3
CATSDSALNGRTDTQYF
>-|TRBV7-9|TRBJ2-1
CASSLERDEQFF
>-|TRBV5-6|TRBJ2-5
CASSLVQIQETQYF
>-|TRBV18|TRBJ2-3
CASSPLLLGRNTQYF
>-|TRBV6-4|TRBJ1-1
CASSPWPGLHAFF
>TRBD1|TRBV12-3/TRBV12-4|TRBJ1-2
CASSSRDRGYHGYTF
>TRBD2|TRBV4-1|TRBJ2-3
CASSARTSGGASDTQYF
>-|TRBV7-7|TRBJ2-3
CASSSNPGGDTQYF
>-|TRBV5-6|TRBJ1-2
CASSLVRLSYGYTF
>-|TRBV5-1|TRBJ2-3
CASSLVGRPSTDTQYF
>-|TRBV7-3|TRBJ2-7
CASSLGGPHYEQYF
>-|TRBV28|TRBJ2-2
CASLPAGTGELFF
>TRBD1|TRBV5-1|TRBJ1-6
CASSLEETGRNGSPLHF
>TRBD1|TRBV11-3|TRBJ2-2
CASSSQGEGTGELFF
>-|TRBV19|TRBJ2-1
CASRSYWAGNEQFF
>-|TRBV7-9|TRBJ2-3
CASSLGGACTDTQYF
>-|TRBV24-1|TRBJ2-1
CATEGVPMDNEQFF
>TRBD2|TRBV28|TRBJ2-3
CASSRRESDTQYF
>-|TRBV20-1|TRBJ1-1
CSASLGQTNTEAFF
>-|TRBV29-1|TRBJ1-2
CSVEAGDLSYGYTF
>TRBD1|TRBV4-3|TRBJ2-7
CASSQEGRTGWEQYF
>TRBD2|TRBV5-1|TRBJ2-5
CASSGTRRETQYF
>-|TRBV7-9|TRBJ1-2
CASSHTGDGYTF
>TRBD1|TRBV4-3|TRBJ2-7
CASSPTGERQYF
>-|TRBV20-1|TRBJ2-5
CSARDWLVPETQYF
>-|TRBV5-1|TRBJ1-1
CASSFPAGAEAFF
>TRBD1|TRBV28|TRBJ2-7
CASSSPGQGADEQYF
>TRBD2|TRBV20-1|TRBJ2-2
CSGGLAANTGELFF
>-|TRBV20-1|TRBJ2-3
CSAQLPGTQYF
>-|TRBV7-9|TRBJ2-7
CASSLFKGGYEQYF
>-|TRBV5-1|TRBJ1-1
CASSLAPGGMTFF
>-|TRBV6-5|TRBJ1-5
CASSSSLGQPQHF